This T cell receptor (beta chain) appears in the sequencing data of a study of post-analysis software for immune sequencing data. CDR1 is MNHNY and CDR2 is SVGAGI in the germline V gene (reference sequence). The CDR3 length is 17 residues. The V end lost 4 bases, the J end lost 2 bases, and 21 bases lay between the germline ends. About this clonotype: Its target is unknown.

Researchers reported that TCR beta cDNA libraries carried unique molecular identifiers. TCRdb redid the calling of the PCR reads with MiXCR, one entry per CDR3 protein. The sample has some 160,000 distinct CDR3 sequences, about 37% seen once. Study-level results: Strong co-clustering by F measure linked samples that shared a preparation batch. In patients, five or six TRBV segments were more frequent than in controls, with TRBV5-6, TRBV5-1 and TRBV20-1 among them.

The sequence came from a girl aged 5-17 years with multiple sclerosis. The chain employs TRBV6-6 and TRBJ2-7; D might be TRBD2 (6 bases). Sequencing used blood, obtained after autologous hematopoietic stem cell transplantation. The CDR3 nucleotides read TGTGCCAGCAGTTCTACCTCCTCGGGGGTTCAGACCTACGAGCAGTACTTC. It codes for CASSSTSSGVQTYEQYF.